One sample yielded the 16 T cell receptor beta chains listed below, sequenced in a study of OX40 agonist ivuxolimab in advanced cancers. Generated by immunoSEQ multiplex PCR, the TCRdb table keeps only in-frame clones and is missing some. The top ten clones hold roughly 0.47% of a sample with some 64,000 clones, about four fifths of them seen once. The material was CD4+ or CD8+ T cells sorted from blood, obtained in a trial of the OX40 agonist ivuxolimab. All receptors come from an adult with an advanced solid tumor such as melanoma, head and neck, liver or kidney cancer.

This clone is medium-sized within its sample. The V and J genes are TRBV29-1 and TRBJ1-4; 9 nucleotides agree with TRBD1. Trimming at V came to 7 bases and at J to 5 bases, leaving 2 bases not matched to a gene. CDR1 is SQVTM and CDR2 is ANQGSEA in the germline V gene. The CDR3 has 12 amino acids. CDR3 sequence: CSGGQGNEKLFF. The DNA for the CDR3 is TGCAGCGGGGGACAGGGAAATGAAAAACTGTTTTTT.

The chain links TRBV6-1 to TRBJ2-1; 15 bases agree with TRBD2. From germline, CDR1 is MNHNS and CDR2 SASEGT. CDR3 length: 18 residues. The V gene end was trimmed by 3 bases and the J gene end by 0 bases; junction bases not matched to a gene: 3. This CDR3 reads CASSDVGLAGGSYNEQFF. CDR3 bases: TGTGCCAGCAGTGATGTGGGACTAGCGGGAGGCTCCTACAATGAGCAGTTCTTC.

The chain is built from TRBV4-2 and TRBJ2-5; 8 bases are shared with TRBD1. CDR3 length equals 14 residues. V shed 4 bases, J shed 6 bases, and the junction held 7 bases outside the gene matches. Germline V gene data show CDR1 as LGHNA and CDR2 as YNFKEQ. The CDR3 here is CASSPYRGVKTQYF. The CDR3 DNA reads as TGTGCCAGCAGCCCCTACAGGGGGGTAAAGACCCAGTACTTC.

Only a few counts were recorded for this clone. This chain joins TRBV2 and TRBJ1-6; D is uncertain. Per germline, CDR1 SNHLY and CDR2 FYNNEI. The CDR3 runs to 13 residues. V dropped 8 bases and J dropped 6 bases, with 11 bases sitting between them. The CDR3 spells CASDRDTNSPLHF. The DNA for the CDR3 is TGTGCCAGCGACCGGGATACTAATTCACCCCTCCACTTT. The variable domain in full, completed from reference TRBV2 and TRBJ1-6, reads EPEVTQTPSHQVTQMGQEVILRCVPISNHLYFYWYRQILGQKVEFLVSFYNNEISEKSEIFDDQFSVERPDGSNFTLKIRSTKLEDSAMYFCASDRDTNSPLHFGNGTRLTVT.

This rearrangement joins TRBV27 to TRBJ2-3, with 9 positions matching TRBD1. The CDR3 contains 13 residues. CDR1 and CDR2 from the germline V gene are MNHEY and SMNVEV (reference sequence). J was trimmed by 9 bases and V by 6 bases; bases with no gene match: 7. The CDR3 here is CASRKTGTGTQYF. The CDR3, as DNA: TGTGCCAGCAGAAAAACCGGGACAGGGACGCAGTATTTT.

V is TRBV6-6 and J is TRBJ2-2; 8 nucleotides agree with TRBD1. The trim removed 4 bases at V and 6 bases at J, leaving 7 bases unmatched. The CDR3 consists of 15 residues. CDR1 and CDR2 (germline): MNHNY, SVGAGI (reference sequence). In nucleotides, the CDR3 is TGTGCCAGCAGTTTCCCCGGACAGGGAGCCGGGGAGCTGTTTTTT. Translation: CASSFPGQGAGELFF.

This clone is a singleton in its sample. The chain carries TRBV6-4 and TRBJ1-6; D gene uncertain. The length of the CDR3 is 13 residues. The germline V and J ends were trimmed by 6 bases and 10 bases, with 13 bases remaining between them. The germline V gene encodes CDR1 MRHNA and CDR2 SNTAGT. The CDR3 sequence is CASRTGIGSPLHF. The CDR3 DNA is TGTGCCAGCAGGACCGGTATCGGGTCACCCCTCCACTTT.

The chain has TRBV7-2 and TRBJ2-3; D unresolved. The ends were cut back, 0 bases at V and 9 bases at J, with 7 bases in the middle. This CDR3 comprises 12 residues. The germline CDR1 and CDR2 sequences are SGHTA and FQGNSA. DNA for the CDR3: TGTGCCAGCAGCTTAGCGCTGGAGACGCAGTATTTT. This encodes CASSLALETQYF.

The chain couples TRBV4-3 to TRBJ2-5; D is unclear. The J call is in doubt because the DNA end fits TRBJ2-7 better. CDR3 length: 13 residues. Germline V gene sequence: CDR1 LGHNA, CDR2 YSLEER. Here the CDR3 reads CARPGLTTYEQYF. The CDR3 nucleotides read TGCGCCCGCCCCGGATTGACAACCTACGAGCAGTACTTC.

This clone was picked up a small number of times. V gene TRBV5-4 combines with J gene TRBJ2-3; 7 bases align to TRBD2. The length of the CDR3 is 18 residues. The germline gives CDR1 SGHNT, CDR2 YYREEE (reference sequence). With V trimmed by 2 bases and J by 0 bases, 12 bases remained unmatched. In nucleotides, the CDR3 is TGTGCCAGCAGCTTAAACAGTGGCCAGCGGGAAAGCACAGATACGCAGTATTTT. This gives the protein CASSLNSGQRESTDTQYF.

The chain combines TRBV12-5 with TRBJ1-1; 7 positions agree with TRBD1. J gave up 2 bases and V 0 bases, and 12 bases lay outside the gene matches. The CDR3 is made up of 18 amino acids. Germline V gene lookup returns CDR1 LGHNT and CDR2 FRNRAP. The CDR3 DNA sequence: TGTGCTAGTGGTTTGGTACTAGGTCAGGGGGACTCAAACACTGAAGCTTTCTTT. Amino acid sequence: CASGLVLGQGDSNTEAFF.

V is TRBV4-2 and J is TRBJ2-7, with 11 bases aligning to TRBD1. There are 15 residues in the CDR3. In germline, CDR1 is LGHNA, CDR2 YNFKEQ. Unmatched junction bases numbered 6, after V lost 2 bases and J lost 6 bases. This CDR3 is CASSQTGQGVVEQYF. CDR3 nucleotides: TGTGCCAGCAGCCAAACGGGACAGGGGGTAGTCGAGCAGTACTTC.

The rearrangement uses TRBV11-2 and TRBJ2-1; 13 bases align to TRBD2. The CDR3 sequence is 18 residues long. The V gene end was trimmed by 4 bases and the J gene end by 4 bases; junction bases not matched to a gene: 10. Germline loops: CDR1 SGHAT, CDR2 FQNNGV. The CDR3 loop is CASSSILGTSGVYNEQFF. DNA for the CDR3: TGTGCCAGCAGCTCAATCCTTGGGACTAGCGGGGTTTACAATGAGCAGTTCTTC.

The chain combines TRBV4-3 with TRBJ2-7; 13 positions agree with TRBD2. Germline values: CDR1 LGHNA, CDR2 YSLEER. J lost 3 bases, V lost 4 bases, and 3 bases had no gene match. The CDR3 has 15 residues. The CDR3, as DNA: TGCGCCAGCAGCCCGGGACTAGCGGGGAACTACGAGCAGTACTTC. It encodes CASSPGLAGNYEQYF.

The chain employs TRBV5-6 and TRBJ1-1; D is undetermined. The germline CDR1 and CDR2 sequences are SGHDT and YYEEEE. Trimming took off 0 bases at V and 1 base at J, with 13 bases between the two ends. CDR3 length: 16 residues. CDR3 protein: CASSLARRHQNTEAFF. CDR3 DNA: TGTGCCAGCAGCTTGGCCCGGAGACACCAGAACACTGAAGCTTTCTTT.

The chain links TRBV5-1 to TRBJ2-5; D gene ambiguous. TRBJ2-7 matches the DNA end more closely, so the J call is doubtful. CDR3 length: 15 amino acids. CDR1 and CDR2 from the germline V gene are SGHRS and YFSETQ. Here the CDR3 DNA reads TGCGCCAGCAGCTTGGCCGTACAGAGTTATTACGAGCAGTACTTC. It codes for CASSLAVQSYYEQYF.